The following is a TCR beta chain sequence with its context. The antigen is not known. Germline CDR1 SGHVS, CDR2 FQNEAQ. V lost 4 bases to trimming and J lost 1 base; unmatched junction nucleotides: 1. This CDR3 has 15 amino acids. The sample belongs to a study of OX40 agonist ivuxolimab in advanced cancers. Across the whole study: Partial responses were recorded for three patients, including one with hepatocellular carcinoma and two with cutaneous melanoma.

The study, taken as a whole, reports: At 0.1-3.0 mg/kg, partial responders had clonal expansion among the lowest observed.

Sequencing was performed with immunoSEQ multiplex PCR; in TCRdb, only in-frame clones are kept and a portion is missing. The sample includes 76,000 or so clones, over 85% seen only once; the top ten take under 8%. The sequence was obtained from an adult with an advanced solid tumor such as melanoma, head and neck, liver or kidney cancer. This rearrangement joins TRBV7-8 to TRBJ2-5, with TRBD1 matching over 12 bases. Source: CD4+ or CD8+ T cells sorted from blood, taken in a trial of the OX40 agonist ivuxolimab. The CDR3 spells CASSWGQGAQETQYF. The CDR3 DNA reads TGTGCCAGCAGCTGGGGACAGGGGGCCCAAGAGACCCAGTACTTC.